This entry describes one T cell receptor (beta chain). The antigen it recognizes is unknown. One base away there is no much larger clone; base qualities are not given. The CDR3 runs 16 amino acids, cysteine and phenylalanine included. Only CDR3 DNA is held: 48 bases, read in frame from base 1. Between the V and J ends, shortened by 4 bases and 1 base respectively, the junction contains 16 bases. The germline V gene provides CDR1 KGHSH and CDR2 LQKENI. The cohort comprised some 680 healthy bone marrow donors. All cohort members were sampled while nominally healthy, although unrecorded immune exposures were likely present. The donor was CMV seronegative and was included in the group of hundreds of seronegative cohort members. Each donor provided a peripheral blood sample, and peripheral blood mononuclear cells were used for TCR beta sequencing. The Qiagen DNeasy Blood Extraction Kit was used to extract genomic DNA from the blood cell samples.

Libraries were built with the immunoSEQ multiplex PCR assay. A mixture of 60 forward primers for TCR Vbeta segments and 13 reverse primers for TCR Jbeta segments was used in the multiplex PCR. The CDR3 region of rearranged TCR beta genes was amplified from genomic DNA by a multiplex PCR assay. Amplified TCR beta libraries were sequenced as 87-base-pair reads on the Illumina HiSeq System. Under the source paper's analysis protocol: A later analysis counted about 76 million unique TCR beta chains across the 550 to 800 repertoires, and 9 million to 14 million of these chains were shared by at least two donors. A nearest-neighbor algorithm error-corrected the raw reads and collapsed the reads into unique sequences, merging closely related sequences to remove PCR and sequencing errors. V, D and J gene segments were assigned by aligning CDR3 sequences to IMGT reference sequences. For a sequence to be retained, at least a six-nucleotide match to both a V gene segment and a J gene segment was required. Rearrangements were classified as productive when the CDR3 lacked stop codons and remained in frame with V and J, and all other rearrangements were classified as non-productive. CDR3 was defined by IMGT convention, running from the second conserved V-encoded cysteine to the conserved J-encoded phenylalanine. The earlier analysis of about 590 of the donors excluded sequences that lacked an unambiguous match to a single V gene segment. In an earlier analysis of several hundred of the donors, a V segment was called functional when productive rearrangements were above 56.7%, and segregating when the standard deviation between donors exceeded 5%. A statistical classification framework was built to diagnose cytomegalovirus status from the catalog of TCR beta chain sequences. V and J gene assignment, in a later analysis, came from comparing TCR nucleotide sequences with IMGT/GENE-DB human TR gene sequences. In a later analysis, CDR3 sequences and most-parsimonious VDJ recombination scenarios were assigned using the TCRdist pipeline. In a later analysis, each TCR beta chain was defined by its CDR3 amino acid sequence together with its V-gene family, and reads without a unique V-gene family were excluded. A later analysis removed 500 to 600 highly shared, low-generation-probability nucleotide sequences to deal with suspected cross-contamination and a sequencing artifact. In a later analysis, a clonal expansion index for each public chain was calculated from normalized within-repertoire ranks of inferred template counts. Generation probabilities in a later analysis came from a VDJ recombination model fitted to out-of-frame rearrangements, and those results were checked against IGoR. In a later analysis, TCR-TCR, TCR-HLA and TCR-CMV co-occurrence was scored with hypergeometric tests, and a repertoire-size bias correction was applied to TCR pairs. False discovery rates were estimated in a later analysis by permuting HLA or CMV assignments 20 times. In a later analysis, co-occurring TCRs were grouped with DBSCAN, and TCRdist sequence similarity was added when clustering was performed within HLA-allele-positive subsets. For co-occurrence clustering, repertoires with fewer than 30,000 or more than 120,000 public chains were excluded, along with 4 to 6 repertoires with anomalous nucleotide sharing. TCRdb provides this immuneACCESS table in a form limited to in-frame rearrangements. Some clones are lacking; in checked studies, under half of them reflect an unresolved V gene, and why the rest are absent is not known. Clonal size and the V and J genes are those of that table, whereas D and trimming came from the DNA. This sample gives fewer than 100,000 clones in total; 75% to 80% of them show up just once. The top ten clones comprise approximately 6.5% of the sample.

This sample stems from a study of cytomegalovirus exposure and HLA in healthy donors (dated by TCRdb to about 2017). Concerning the study at large: An earlier analysis of around 600 of the donors reported approximately 290 Gb of sequence data and around 120 million unique TCR beta sequences from roughly 200 million T cells. An early release that covered about 600 HLA-typed donors contained 250 to 350 gigabases of sequencing data and 85 million to 100 million unique TCR sequences. Of the approximately 400 genotyped donors, around 81% fell in the genetic ancestry cluster associated with self-reported Caucasian donors. The study aimed to test whether cataloging public T cell receptors could reveal signatures of past pathogen exposure. Using immunosequencing, the study profiled T cell repertoires from around 680 subjects and related those repertoires to cytomegalovirus serostatus. Besides the first cohort of roughly 660 subjects, a separate validation cohort made up of around 120 different subjects was used. High-throughput TCR immunosequencing, statistical association of individual TCRs with disease status, and machine learning were combined to predict cytomegalovirus infection status. In a later analysis, previously published TCR beta repertoires from several hundred donors were re-analyzed and high-resolution HLA genotyping was added so that TCR occurrence patterns could be studied. The later analysis used no new phenotypic data to find candidate immune exposures, relying instead on TCR beta sequences and their occurrence across donors. In an earlier analysis of over 550 of the donors, high-throughput TCR beta sequencing was used to judge whether each TCR beta V gene segment behaved as functional or pseudogenic. Donor age, sex, ethnicity and CMV serostatus were compiled together with the repertoire data. Genome-wide SNP genotypes for about 65% of the roughly 670 donors were used in a later genetic analysis, which treated that subset as a discovery cohort. All discovery cohort repertoires had been generated on a single sequencing platform. HLA typing included class I and class II loci at four-digit resolution. The number of typed donors differed by locus: about 620-640 for A, B, C, DRB1 and DQB1; 522 for DQA1; 600 to 610 for DPA1; and roughly 490 for DPB1. A few DR-DQ haplotypes were treated as single units for association and clustering because of strong linkage in the cohort. Across roughly 420 genotyped donors of the cohort, an average of about 220,000 unique TCR beta nucleotide sequences per donor were sequenced, and approximately 17% of those sequences were non-productive. Here is what the overall study found, with its caveats: A total of roughly 160 TCR beta chains were listed by the study as associated with cytomegalovirus. In a later analysis, HLA-associated TCR beta chains were found to be more clonally expanded and to have lower generation probabilities than equally common non-associated chains. The authors suggested that the approach could potentially be generalized to other disease states and immunological phenotypes. The presence/absence analyses assumed that sequencing depth was roughly uniform across donors, and that assumption may not be true. Because HLA typing was unavailable for some donors at each locus, only the typed subset was used in association tests. Strong co-occurrence of HLA alleles, especially DR and DQ, made assigning TCR associations to individual alleles difficult. This cohort had only TCR beta chains sequenced, and the lack of alpha or paired-chain data limited which features could be detected. The classifier was reported to diagnose cytomegalovirus status with high specificity and sensitivity in both the original and validation cohorts. A later analysis found that TCR association rates varied across HLA loci, with DRB1 alleles showing the most associated TCRs and HLA-C alleles the fewest. Broadly in line with IMGT annotations, most TCR beta V segments showed up in productive rearrangements about 87% or about 30% of the time in an earlier analysis of 587 of the donors. A later genetic analysis associated a missense DCLRE1C variant with V-gene and J-gene trimming of TCR beta chains, and an independent cohort replicated the association. The sequencing pipeline was judged likely to have produced a cluster of highly shared sequence variants as a technical artifact. In vitro tests confirmed that a few of the cytomegalovirus-associated TCR beta chains recognize cytomegalovirus antigens. Most CMV-associated TCR beta chains appeared to be HLA-restricted in a later analysis, and the HLA associations seemed to be driven largely by CMV exposure. Specific HLA alleles were associated with 15,000 to 20,000 TCR beta sequences at a false discovery rate of 0.05 in a later analysis. Immune exposure information for the cohort was limited to CMV serostatus. A later genetic analysis reported fewer N-insertions in productive TCRs among donors in an Asian-associated ancestry cluster than the roughly 640-donor mean. Because counts were too low, about 15 rarely observed V segments, including chromosome 9 orphons, were left out of the earlier analysis of approximately 580 of the donors. Correlated functional status among segregating V segments might reflect linkage disequilibrium, but an unknown experimental factor could not be ruled out. Most TCR sequences were observed very rarely across donors, whereas some public TCRs were present in many individuals. A further reported finding was that TCR beta sequences accurately predicted the HLA-A and HLA-B alleles for most subjects in the first cohort. Some IMGT-functional V segments, including TRBV6-2 and TRBV6-3, could not be told apart with the 87-base-pair reads, so those segments were excluded. According to a later analysis, parvovirus B19, influenza, CMV and Epstein-Barr virus appeared linked to several top co-occurrence clusters.

Recombination linked TRBV18 to TRBJ2-5; the D gene cannot be resolved reliably. The sample consisted of PBMCs. The TCR was taken from a female donor in good health and CMV-seronegative. This receptor carries the CDR3 CASSLQPPGLQETQYF. The bases read TGTGCCAGCTCACTACAGCCTCCCGGCCTCCAAGAGACCCAGTACTTC.